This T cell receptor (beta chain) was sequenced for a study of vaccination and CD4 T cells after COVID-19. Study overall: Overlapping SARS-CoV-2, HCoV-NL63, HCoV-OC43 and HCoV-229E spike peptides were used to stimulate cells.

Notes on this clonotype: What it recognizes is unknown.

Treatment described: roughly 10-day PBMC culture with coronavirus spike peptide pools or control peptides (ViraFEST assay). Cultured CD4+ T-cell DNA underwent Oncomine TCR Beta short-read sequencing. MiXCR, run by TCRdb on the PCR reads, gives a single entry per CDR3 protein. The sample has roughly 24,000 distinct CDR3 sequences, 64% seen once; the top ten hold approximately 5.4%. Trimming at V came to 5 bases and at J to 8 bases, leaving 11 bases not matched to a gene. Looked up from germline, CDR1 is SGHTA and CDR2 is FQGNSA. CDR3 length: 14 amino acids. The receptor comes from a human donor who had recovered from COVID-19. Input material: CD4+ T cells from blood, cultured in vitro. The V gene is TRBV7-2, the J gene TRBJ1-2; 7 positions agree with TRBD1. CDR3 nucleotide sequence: TGTGCCAGCAGCGGAGGAGGGGGCATCGTGGGCTACACCTTC. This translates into CASSGGGGIVGYTF.